Described below is a single T cell receptor (beta chain) sequence and its context. The antigen is undetermined. The treatment is: roughly 10-day PBMC culture with coronavirus spike peptide pools or control peptides (ViraFEST assay). This entry comes from a study of vaccination and CD4 T cells after COVID-19. The wider study: With a range of 35 to 161, the median interval from diagnosis to drawing post-COVID samples was 90 to 120 days. A CEFX pool, an HIV-1 Nef pool, or no peptide went to control cultures.

Scientists ran DNA taken from cultured CD4+ T cells through the Oncomine TCR Beta short-read assay for sequencing. TCRdb used MiXCR to reprocess the PCR reads, holding one entry per CDR3 protein. The table has under 25,000 distinct CDR3 sequences, 40% seen once; the top ten hold more than 7%. CDR3 size: 17 residues. The junction had 14 bases not matched to a gene; V was cut back by 6 bases and J by 1 base. Germline CDR1 MGHDK, CDR2 SYGVNS. This clonotype originated in a human donor who had recovered from COVID-19. The V gene is TRBV25-1, the J gene TRBJ1-1; TRBD1 matches 7 bases. This specimen consisted of CD4+ T cells from blood, cultured in vitro, obtained after SARS-CoV-2 vaccination. In DNA, the CDR3 is TGTGCCAGCAGCCCAATCGGGGAGGGGGCGTGGAACACTGAAGCTTTCTTT. This codes for CASSPIGEGAWNTEAFF.